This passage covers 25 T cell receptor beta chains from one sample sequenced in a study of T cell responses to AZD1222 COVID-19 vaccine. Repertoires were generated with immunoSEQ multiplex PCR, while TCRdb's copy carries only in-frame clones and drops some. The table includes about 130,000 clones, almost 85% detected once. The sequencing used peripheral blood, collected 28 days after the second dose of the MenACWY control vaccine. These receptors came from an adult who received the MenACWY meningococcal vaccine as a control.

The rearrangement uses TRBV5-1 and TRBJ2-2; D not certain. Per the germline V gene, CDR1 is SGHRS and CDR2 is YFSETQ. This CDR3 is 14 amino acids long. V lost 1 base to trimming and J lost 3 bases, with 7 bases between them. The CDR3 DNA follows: TGCGCCAGCAGCTTGTTACGCTACACCGGGGAGCTGTTTTTT. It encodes CASSLLRYTGELFF.

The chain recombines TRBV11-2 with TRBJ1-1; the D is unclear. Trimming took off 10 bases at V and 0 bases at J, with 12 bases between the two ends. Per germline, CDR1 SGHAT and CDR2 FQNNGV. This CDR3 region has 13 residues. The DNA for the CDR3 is TGTGCCACCCTACGTGTGTTGAACACTGAAGCTTTCTTT. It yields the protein CATLRVLNTEAFF.

CDR3 protein: CASSAPTGQGWEETQYF. As DNA, the CDR3 is TGTGCCAGCAGCGCTCCAACGGGACAGGGATGGGAAGAGACCCAGTACTTC. The chain combines TRBV3-1 (or the pseudogene TRBV3-2) with TRBJ2-5, with 9 bases that match TRBD1. V shed 5 bases and J 3 bases; nucleotides not matched to a gene: 13. This CDR3 is 17 amino acids long. Germline V gene sequence: CDR1 LGHDT, CDR2 YNNKEL (reference sequence).

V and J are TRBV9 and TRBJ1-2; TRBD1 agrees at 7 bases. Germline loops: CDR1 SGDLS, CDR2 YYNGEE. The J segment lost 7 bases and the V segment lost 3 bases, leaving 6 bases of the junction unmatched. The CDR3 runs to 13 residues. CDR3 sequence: CASSARTGSGYTF. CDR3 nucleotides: TGTGCCAGCAGCGCCCGGACAGGCTCTGGCTACACCTTC.

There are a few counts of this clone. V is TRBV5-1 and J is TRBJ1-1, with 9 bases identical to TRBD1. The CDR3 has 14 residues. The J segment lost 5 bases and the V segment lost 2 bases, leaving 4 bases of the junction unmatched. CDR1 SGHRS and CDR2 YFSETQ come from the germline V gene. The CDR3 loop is CASSLQGARTEAFF. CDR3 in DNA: TGCGCCAGCAGCTTACAGGGGGCGAGGACTGAAGCTTTCTTT.

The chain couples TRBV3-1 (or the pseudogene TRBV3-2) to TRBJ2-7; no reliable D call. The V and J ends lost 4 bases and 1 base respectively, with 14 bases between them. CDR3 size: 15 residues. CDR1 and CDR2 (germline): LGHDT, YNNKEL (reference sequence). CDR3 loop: CASSPQIYSSYEQYF. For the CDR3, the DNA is TGTGCCAGCAGCCCCCAGATCTATAGTTCCTACGAGCAGTACTTC.

CDR3 DNA sequence: TGTGCCAGCAGCTCGAACAATGAGCAGTTCTTC. Protein: CASSSNNEQFF. J is TRBJ2-1 and V is TRBV11-3; no definite D call. The V end lost 4 bases, the J end lost 5 bases, and 3 bases lay between the germline ends. This CDR3 spans 11 amino acids. CDR1 and CDR2 from the germline V gene are SGHNT and YENEEA.

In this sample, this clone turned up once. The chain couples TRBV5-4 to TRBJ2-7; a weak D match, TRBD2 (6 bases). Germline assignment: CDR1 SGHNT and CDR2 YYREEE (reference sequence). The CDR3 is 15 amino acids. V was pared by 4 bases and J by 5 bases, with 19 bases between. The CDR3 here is CASSPSGTAKNEQYF. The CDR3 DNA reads TGTGCCAGCAGCCCGTCCGGGACTGCAAAAAACGAGCAGTACTTC.

CDR3 in DNA: TGTGCCAGCAGCCAGGCCCCGGTTAGTGAAGCTTTCTTT. It specifies CASSQAPVSEAFF. V usage is TRBV7-9 and J usage is TRBJ1-1; no firm D call. Trimming took 5 bases from V and 7 from J, leaving 14 bases between them. Germline V CDR1 and CDR2: SEHNR, FQNEAQ (reference sequence). The CDR3 contains 13 residues.

CDR3 in DNA: TGTGCCAGTACCAGGACGCAAACCTCCTACGAGCAGTACGTC. Translated, it gives CASTRTQTSYEQYV. The chain recombines TRBV19 with TRBJ2-7; D unclear. The ends were cut back, 7 bases at V and 0 bases at J, with 13 bases in the middle. This CDR3 is 14 amino acids long. Germline-derived CDR1 and CDR2 are LNHDA and SQIVND (reference sequence).

The CDR3 bases are TGTGCCAGCAGTCCGGACAGAACGAGCAATCAGCCCCAGCATTTT. It encodes CASSPDRTSNQPQHF. The genes are TRBV6-4 and TRBJ1-5; D is possibly TRBD1 (6 bases). The CDR3 spans 15 residues. Germline lookup yields CDR1 MRHNA and CDR2 SNTAGT. The V and J ends lost 5 bases and 1 base respectively, with 12 bases between them.

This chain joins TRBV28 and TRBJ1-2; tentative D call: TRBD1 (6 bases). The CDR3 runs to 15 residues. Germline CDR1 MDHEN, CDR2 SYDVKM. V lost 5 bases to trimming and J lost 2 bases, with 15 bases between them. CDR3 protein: CASSLWTEINYGYTF. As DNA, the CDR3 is TGTGCCAGCAGTCTTTGGACAGAGATCAACTATGGCTACACCTTC.

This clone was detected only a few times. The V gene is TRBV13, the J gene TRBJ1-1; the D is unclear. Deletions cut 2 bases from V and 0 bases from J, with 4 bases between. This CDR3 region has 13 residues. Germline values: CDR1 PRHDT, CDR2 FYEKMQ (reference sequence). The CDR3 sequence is CASSLNMNTEAFF. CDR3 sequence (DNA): TGTGCCAGCAGCTTAAACATGAACACTGAAGCTTTCTTT.

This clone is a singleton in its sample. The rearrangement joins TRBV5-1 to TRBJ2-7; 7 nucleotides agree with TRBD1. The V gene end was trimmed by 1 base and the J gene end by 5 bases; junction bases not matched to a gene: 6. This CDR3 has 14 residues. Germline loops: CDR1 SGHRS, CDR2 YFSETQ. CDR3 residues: CASSLRQGINEQYF. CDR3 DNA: TGCGCCAGCAGCTTGAGACAGGGTATCAACGAGCAGTACTTC. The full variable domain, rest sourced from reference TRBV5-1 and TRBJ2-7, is KAGVTQTPRYLIKTRGQQVTLSCSPISGHRSVSWYQQTPGQGLQFLFEYFSETQRNKGNFPGRFSGRQFSNSRSEMNVSTLELGDSALYLCASSLRQGINEQYFGPGTRLTVT.

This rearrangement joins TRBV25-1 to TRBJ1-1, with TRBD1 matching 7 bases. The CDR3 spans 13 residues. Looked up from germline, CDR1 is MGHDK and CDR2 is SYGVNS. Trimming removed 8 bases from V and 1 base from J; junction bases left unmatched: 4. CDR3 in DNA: TGTGCCAGCGCGGGACAGCAGAACACTGAAGCTTTCTTT. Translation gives CASAGQQNTEAFF.

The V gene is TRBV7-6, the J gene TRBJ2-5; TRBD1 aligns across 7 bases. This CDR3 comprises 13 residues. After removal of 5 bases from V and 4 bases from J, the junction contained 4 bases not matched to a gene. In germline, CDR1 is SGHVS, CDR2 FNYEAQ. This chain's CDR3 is CASSTTGVETQYF. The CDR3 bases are TGTGCCAGCAGCACCACAGGGGTAGAGACCCAGTACTTC.

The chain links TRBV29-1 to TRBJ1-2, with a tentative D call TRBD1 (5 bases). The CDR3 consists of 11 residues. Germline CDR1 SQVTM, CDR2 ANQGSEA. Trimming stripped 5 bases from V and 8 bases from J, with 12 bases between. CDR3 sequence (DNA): TGCAGCGTTCCCGGGACCCGGGGCTACACCTTC. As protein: CSVPGTRGYTF.

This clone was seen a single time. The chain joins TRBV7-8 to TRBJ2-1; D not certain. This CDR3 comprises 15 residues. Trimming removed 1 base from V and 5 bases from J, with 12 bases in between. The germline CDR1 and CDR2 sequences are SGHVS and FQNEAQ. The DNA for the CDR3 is TGTGCCAGCAGCTTAGGCTCCAGGAACCACAATGAGCAGTTCTTC. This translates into CASSLGSRNHNEQFF.

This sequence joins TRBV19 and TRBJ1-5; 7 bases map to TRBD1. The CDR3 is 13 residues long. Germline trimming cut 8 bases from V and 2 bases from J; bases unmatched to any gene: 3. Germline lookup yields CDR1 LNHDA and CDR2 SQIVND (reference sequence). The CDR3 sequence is CASLGQGNQPQHF. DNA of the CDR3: TGTGCCAGTCTCGGACAGGGCAATCAGCCCCAGCATTTT.

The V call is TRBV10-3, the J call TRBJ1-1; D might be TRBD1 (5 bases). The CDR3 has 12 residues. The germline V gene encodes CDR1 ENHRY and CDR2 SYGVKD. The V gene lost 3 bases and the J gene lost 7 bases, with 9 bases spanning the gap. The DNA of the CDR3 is TGTGCCATCAGTGATAGGGGCGGTGAAGCTTTCTTT. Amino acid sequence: CAISDRGGEAFF.

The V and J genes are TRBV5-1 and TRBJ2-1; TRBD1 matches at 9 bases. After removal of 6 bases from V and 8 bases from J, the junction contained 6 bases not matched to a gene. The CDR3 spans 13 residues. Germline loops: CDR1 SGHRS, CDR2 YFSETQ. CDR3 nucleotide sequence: TGCGCCAGCACATACAGGGGGCCCGATGAGCAGTTCTTC. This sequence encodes CASTYRGPDEQFF.

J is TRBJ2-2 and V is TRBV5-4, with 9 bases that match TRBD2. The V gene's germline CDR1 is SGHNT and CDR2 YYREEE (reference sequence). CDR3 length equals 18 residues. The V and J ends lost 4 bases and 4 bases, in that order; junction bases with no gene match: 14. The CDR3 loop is CASSPAGRGGRGTGELFF. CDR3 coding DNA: TGTGCCAGCAGCCCTGCTGGGCGGGGGGGCCGTGGCACCGGGGAGCTGTTTTTT.

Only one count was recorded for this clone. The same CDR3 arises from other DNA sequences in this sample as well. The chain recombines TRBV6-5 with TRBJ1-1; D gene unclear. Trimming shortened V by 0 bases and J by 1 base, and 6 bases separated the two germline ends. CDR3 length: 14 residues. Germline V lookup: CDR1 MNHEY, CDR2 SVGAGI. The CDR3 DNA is TGTGCCAGCAGTTACTCGGAGGGGAACACTGAAGCTTTCTTT. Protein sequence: CASSYSEGNTEAFF.

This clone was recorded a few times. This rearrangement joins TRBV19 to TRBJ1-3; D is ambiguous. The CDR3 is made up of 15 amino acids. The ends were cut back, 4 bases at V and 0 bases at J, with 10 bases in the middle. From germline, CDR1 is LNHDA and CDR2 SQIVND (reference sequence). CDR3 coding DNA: TGTGCCAGTAGTAAAGGAAGGCTCTCTGGAAACACCATATATTTT. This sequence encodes CASSKGRLSGNTIYF.

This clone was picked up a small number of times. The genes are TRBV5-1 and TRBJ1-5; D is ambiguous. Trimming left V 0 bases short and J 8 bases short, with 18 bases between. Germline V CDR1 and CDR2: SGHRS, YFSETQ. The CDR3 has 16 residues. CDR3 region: CASSLGVGGIPEPQHF. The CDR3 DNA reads TGCGCCAGCAGCTTGGGGGTCGGTGGGATCCCAGAGCCCCAGCATTTT.